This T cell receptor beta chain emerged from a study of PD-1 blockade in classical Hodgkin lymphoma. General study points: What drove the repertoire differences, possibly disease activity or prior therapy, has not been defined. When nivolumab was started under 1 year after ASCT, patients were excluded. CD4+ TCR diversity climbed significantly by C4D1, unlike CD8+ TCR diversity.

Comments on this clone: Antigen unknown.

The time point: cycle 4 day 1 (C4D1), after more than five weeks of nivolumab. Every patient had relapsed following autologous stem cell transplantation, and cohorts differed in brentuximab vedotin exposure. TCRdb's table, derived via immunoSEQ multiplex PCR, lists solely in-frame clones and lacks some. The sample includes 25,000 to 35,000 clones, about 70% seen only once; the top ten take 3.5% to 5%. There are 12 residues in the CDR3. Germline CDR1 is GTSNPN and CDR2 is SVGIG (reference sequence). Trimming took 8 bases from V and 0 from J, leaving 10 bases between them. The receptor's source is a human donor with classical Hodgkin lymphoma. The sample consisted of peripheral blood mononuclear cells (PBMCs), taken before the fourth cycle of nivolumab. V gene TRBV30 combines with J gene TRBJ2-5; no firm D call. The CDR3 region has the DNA TGTGCCGCCTGGAAGGACCAAGAGACCCAGTACTTC. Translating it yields CAAWKDQETQYF.